This T cell receptor beta chain was observed in a study of T cells in localized non-small cell lung cancer. This clone was found a few times. Its antigen is not known. The protocol was immunoSEQ multiplex PCR, while the TCRdb copy is restricted to in-frame clones and leaves out a portion. The profile covers roughly 21,000 clones, with roughly 86% appearing a single time and 25% to 30% taken by the ten largest. Germline V gene data show CDR1 as SNHLY and CDR2 as FYNNEI. This CDR3 contains 12 residues. Trimming took off 6 bases at V and 4 bases at J, with 9 bases between the two ends. Points from the study as a whole: Tumor trailed uninvolved adjacent lung in T cell clonality, which peaked there. An association was observed between higher blood T cell density and longer overall survival. One tumor region alone was sequenced, and heterogeneity therefore remains possible. A median of roughly 52 of the top 100 tumor clones appeared in adjacent lung, which was paired and uninvolved.

Sequenced material: peripheral blood mononuclear cells, taken before any cancer treatment. V and J are TRBV2 and TRBJ1-2; D ambiguous. The TCR was taken from a male donor older than 55 with stage II lung adenocarcinoma. CDR3 in amino acids: CASSPRPYGYTF. The CDR3, as DNA: TGTGCCAGCAGCCCCCGGCCCTATGGCTACACCTTC.